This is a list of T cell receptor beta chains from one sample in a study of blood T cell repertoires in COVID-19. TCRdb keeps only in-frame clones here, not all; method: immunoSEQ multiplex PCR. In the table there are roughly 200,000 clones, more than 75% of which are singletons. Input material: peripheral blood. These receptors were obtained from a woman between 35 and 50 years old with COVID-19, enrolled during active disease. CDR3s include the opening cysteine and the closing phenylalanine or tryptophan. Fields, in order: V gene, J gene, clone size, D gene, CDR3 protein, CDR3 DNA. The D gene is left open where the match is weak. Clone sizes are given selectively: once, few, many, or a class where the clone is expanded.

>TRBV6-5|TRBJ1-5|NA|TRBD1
CASSNRGPNQPQHF
TGTGCCAGCAGTAACAGGGGACCGAATCAGCCCCAGCATTTT
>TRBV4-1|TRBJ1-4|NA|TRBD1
CASSRGTGPTNEKLFF
TGCGCCAGCAGCCGCGGGACAGGGCCAACTAATGAAAAACTGTTTTTT
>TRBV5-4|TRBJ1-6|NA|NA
CASRRVSGSYNSPLHF
TGTGCCAGCAGACGGGTGTCGGGGTCCTATAATTCACCCCTCCACTTT
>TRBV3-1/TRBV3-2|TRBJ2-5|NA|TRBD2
CASSQRPPSGGAERRQETQYF
TGTGCCAGCAGCCAACGCCCCCCTAGCGGGGGGGCCGAGAGGCGCCAAGAGACCCAGTACTTC
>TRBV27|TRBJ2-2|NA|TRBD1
CASLPNQGAPTGELFF
TGTGCCAGTCTACCAAACCAGGGGGCCCCGACCGGGGAGCTGTTTTTT
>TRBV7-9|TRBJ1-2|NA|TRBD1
CASSLTGGNYGYTF
TGTGCCAGCAGCCTAACAGGGGGGAACTATGGCTACACCTTC
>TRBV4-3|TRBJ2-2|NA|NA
CASSQDSGVRGVAGTGELFF
TGCGCCAGCAGCCAAGATAGTGGTGTCAGGGGAGTAGCGGGCACCGGGGAGCTGTTTTTT
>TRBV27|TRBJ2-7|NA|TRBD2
CASSLVPLAGASYEQYF
TGTGCCAGCAGTTTAGTCCCCCTAGCGGGAGCCTCCTACGAGCAGTACTTC
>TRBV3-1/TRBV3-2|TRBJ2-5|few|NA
CASSQDPAGGQETQYF
TGTGCCAGCAGCCAAGATCCGGCGGGCGGGCAAGAGACCCAGTACTTC
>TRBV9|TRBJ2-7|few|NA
CASSTQGGYYEQYF
TGTGCCAGCAGCACCCAGGGGGGTTACTACGAGCAGTACTTC
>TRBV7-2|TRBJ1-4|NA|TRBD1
CASSRDRGSEKLFF
TGTGCCAGCAGTCGGGACAGGGGGTCTGAAAAACTGTTTTTT
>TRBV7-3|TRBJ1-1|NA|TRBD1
CASSWDRNTEAFF
TGTGCCAGCAGCTGGGACAGGAACACTGAAGCTTTCTTT
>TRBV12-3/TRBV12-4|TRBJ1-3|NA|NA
CASSLVNTIYF
TGTGCCAGCAGCCTCGTAAACACCATATATTTT
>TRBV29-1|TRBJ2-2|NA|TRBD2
CSVARERDTGELFF
TGCAGCGTTGCACGGGAGCGGGATACCGGGGAGCTGTTTTTT
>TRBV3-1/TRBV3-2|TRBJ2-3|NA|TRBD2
CASSRLLADNTDTQYF
TGTGCCAGCAGCCGTCTCCTAGCGGACAACACAGATACGCAGTATTTT
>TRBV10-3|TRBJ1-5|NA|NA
CAISERVLDQPQHF
TGTGCCATCAGTGAGCGGGTCCTAGATCAGCCCCAGCATTTT
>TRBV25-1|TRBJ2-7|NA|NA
CASSGYSNSYEQYF
TGTGCCAGCAGTGGCTACTCCAACTCCTACGAGCAGTACTTC
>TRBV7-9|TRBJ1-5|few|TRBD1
CASSSGGRQPQHF
TGTGCCAGCAGCTCAGGGGGCCGTCAGCCCCAGCATTTT
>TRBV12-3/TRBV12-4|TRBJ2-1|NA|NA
CASRAGTEQFF
TGTGCCAGCAGGGCGGGGACTGAGCAGTTCTTC
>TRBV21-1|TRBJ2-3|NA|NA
CASRRRSDTQYF
TGTGCCAGCAGGCGGAGGTCAGATACGCAGTATTTT
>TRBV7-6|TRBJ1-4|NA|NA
CASSFGGATNEKLFF
TGTGCCAGCAGCTTTGGCGGCGCAACTAATGAAAAACTGTTTTTT
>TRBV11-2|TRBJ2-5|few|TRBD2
CASSLVGGGPQETQYF
TGTGCCAGCAGCTTAGTGGGCGGGGGGCCCCAAGAGACCCAGTACTTC
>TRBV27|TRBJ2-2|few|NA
CASSFKQDATGELFF
TGTGCCAGCAGTTTTAAACAGGACGCCACCGGGGAGCTGTTTTTT
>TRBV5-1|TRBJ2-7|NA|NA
CASSLGQADYEQYF
TGCGCCAGCAGCTTGGGACAGGCTGACTACGAGCAGTACTTC
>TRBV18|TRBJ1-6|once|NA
CASSSQQLPSSSYNSPLHF
TGTGCCAGCTCTTCCCAACAGCTGCCTTCCAGCTCCTATAATTCACCCCTCCACTTT
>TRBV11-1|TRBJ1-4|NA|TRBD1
CASSSRQGVNEKLFF
TGTGCCAGCAGCTCCCGACAGGGGGTGAATGAAAAACTGTTTTTT
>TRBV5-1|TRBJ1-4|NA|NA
CASSTRGSYSEKLFF
TGCGCCAGCAGCACGAGGGGGAGTTACAGTGAAAAACTGTTTTTT
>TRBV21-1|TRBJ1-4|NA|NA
CASSKGEAEKLFF
TGTGCCAGCAGCAAAGGGGAGGCTGAAAAACTGTTTTTT
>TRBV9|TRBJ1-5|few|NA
CASSVEDRPNQPQHF
TGTGCCAGCAGCGTAGAGGACAGACCCAATCAGCCCCAGCATTTT
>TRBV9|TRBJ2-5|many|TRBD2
CASSVGRGGQETQYF
TGTGCCAGCAGCGTAGGACGGGGGGGCCAAGAGACCCAGTACTTC
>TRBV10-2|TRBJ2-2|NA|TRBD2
CASRGLAGVGTGELFF
TGCGCCAGCCGGGGACTAGCGGGAGTGGGAACCGGGGAGCTGTTTTTT
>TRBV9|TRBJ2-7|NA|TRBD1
CASTQGAGGAYEQYF
TGTGCCAGCACCCAAGGGGCAGGGGGTGCATACGAGCAGTACTTC
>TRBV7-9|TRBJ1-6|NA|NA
CASSLSGRGNNSPLHF
TGTGCCAGCAGCTTATCCGGCAGGGGAAATAATTCACCCCTCCACTTT
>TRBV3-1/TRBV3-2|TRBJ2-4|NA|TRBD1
CASSQGQGTSGYF
TGTGCCAGCAGCCAAGGACAGGGGACGTCCGGGTACTTC
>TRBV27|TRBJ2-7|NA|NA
CASSHKVGAGYEQYF
TGTGCCAGCAGCCACAAAGTGGGGGCCGGCTACGAGCAGTACTTC
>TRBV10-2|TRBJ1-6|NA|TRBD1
CASRLQGASTNSPLHF
TGCGCCAGCAGGCTACAGGGGGCAAGCACCAATTCACCCCTCCACTTT
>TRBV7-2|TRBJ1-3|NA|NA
CASSLRKGSGLSGNTIYF
TGTGCCAGCAGCTTAAGGAAGGGTAGCGGCCTCTCTGGAAACACCATATATTTT
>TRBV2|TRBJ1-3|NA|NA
CASTPRSSGNTIYF
TGTGCCAGCACTCCCCGGTCCTCTGGAAACACCATATATTTT
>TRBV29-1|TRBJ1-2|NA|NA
CSVEDTGTSYGYTF
TGCAGCGTTGAAGATACCGGGACAAGTTATGGCTACACCTTC
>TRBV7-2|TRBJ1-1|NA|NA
CASSFGTNTEAFF
TGTGCCAGCAGCTTCGGGACTAACACTGAAGCTTTCTTT
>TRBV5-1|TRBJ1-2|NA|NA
CASSLQPAGYHGYTF
TGCGCCAGCAGCTTGCAACCAGCGGGGTATCATGGCTACACCTTC